This T cell receptor (beta chain) comes out of a study of OX40 agonist ivuxolimab in advanced cancers. Turning to the study itself: Given to patients was ivuxolimab, an agonistic anti-OX40 (CD134) antibody. Three patients, one with hepatocellular carcinoma and two with cutaneous melanoma, achieved partial responses.

Overall study results and limits: Dosing at 0.1 to 3.0 mg/kg was accompanied by clonal expansion of CD4+ and CD8+ blood T cells by week 6. There were also nonresponders showing low normalized T-cell clonal expansion.

Only in-frame clones appear in the TCRdb table, and some are missing; sequencing was by immunoSEQ multiplex PCR. The sample includes around 50,000 clones, more than 80% of them seen just once. About this clone itself: Its antigen is still unknown.

CDR3 length: 14 residues. The germline gives CDR1 WNHNN, CDR2 SYGVQD (reference sequence). The ends lost 5 bases at V and 7 bases at J; junction bases unmatched: 8. The specimen was CD4+ or CD8+ T cells sorted from blood, collected in a trial of the OX40 agonist ivuxolimab. This sequence was found in an adult with an advanced solid tumor such as melanoma, head and neck, liver or kidney cancer. This chain links TRBV10-1 with TRBJ2-3; 8 bases map to TRBD1. CDR3 DNA sequence: TGCGCCAGCAGTTCAGGGGGCCAGGGTAATACGCAGTATTTT. Its translation is CASSSGGQGNTQYF.